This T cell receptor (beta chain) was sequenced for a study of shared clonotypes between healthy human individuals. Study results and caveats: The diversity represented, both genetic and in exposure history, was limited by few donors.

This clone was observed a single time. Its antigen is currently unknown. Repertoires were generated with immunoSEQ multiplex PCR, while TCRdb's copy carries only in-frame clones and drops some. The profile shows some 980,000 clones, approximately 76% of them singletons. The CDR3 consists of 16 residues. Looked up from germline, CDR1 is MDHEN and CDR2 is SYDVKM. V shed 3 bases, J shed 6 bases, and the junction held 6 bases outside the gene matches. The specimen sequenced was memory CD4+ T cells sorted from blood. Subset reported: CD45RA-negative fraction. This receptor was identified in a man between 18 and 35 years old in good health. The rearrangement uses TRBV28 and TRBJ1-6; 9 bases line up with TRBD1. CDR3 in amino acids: CASSFPQGAGNSPLHF. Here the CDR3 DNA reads TGTGCCAGCAGTTTCCCACAGGGGGCCGGTAATTCACCCCTCCACTTT. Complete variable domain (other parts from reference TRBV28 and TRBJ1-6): DVKVTQSSRYLVKRTGEKVFLECVQDMDHENMFWYRQDPGLGLRLIYFSYDVKMKEKGDIPEGYSVSREKKERFSLILESASTNQTSMYLCASSFPQGAGNSPLHFGNGTRLTVT.